The present entry profiles one TCR beta chain with its context. This entry is derived from a study of shared clonotypes between healthy human individuals. The naive CD8 fraction comprised CD45RO-negative cells positively selected for CCR7 and excluded terminally differentiated effector memory CD45RA+ cells. This table comes from immunoSEQ multiplex PCR, and its TCRdb copy is limited to in-frame clones, with some not included. The table includes just over 2,000,000 clones, about 95% detected once. V lost 7 bases, J lost 5 bases, and 17 bases lay in between. From germline, CDR1 is MDHEN and CDR2 SYDVKM. The CDR3 runs to 15 residues.

The sequencing input was naive CD8+ T cells sorted from blood. The chain couples TRBV28 to TRBJ1-4; no definite D call. The receptor was derived from a man younger than 35 in good health. The CDR3 nucleotides read TGTGCCAGCACCTTTAGTCCGGAGATAAATGAAAAACTGTTTTTT. This codes for CASTFSPEINEKLFF.